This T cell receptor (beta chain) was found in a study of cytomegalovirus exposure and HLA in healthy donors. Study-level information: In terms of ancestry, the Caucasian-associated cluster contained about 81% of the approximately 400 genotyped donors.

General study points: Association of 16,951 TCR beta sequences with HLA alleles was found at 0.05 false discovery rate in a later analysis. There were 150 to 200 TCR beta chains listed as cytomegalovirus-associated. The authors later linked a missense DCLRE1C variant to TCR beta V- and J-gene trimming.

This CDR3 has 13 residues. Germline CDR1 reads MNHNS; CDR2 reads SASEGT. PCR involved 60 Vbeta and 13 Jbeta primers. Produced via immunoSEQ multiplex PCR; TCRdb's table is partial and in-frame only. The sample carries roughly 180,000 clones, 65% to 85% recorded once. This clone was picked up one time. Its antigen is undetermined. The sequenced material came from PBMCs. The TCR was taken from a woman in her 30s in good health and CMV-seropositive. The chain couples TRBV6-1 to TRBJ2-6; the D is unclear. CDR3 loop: CARKSSGANVLTF. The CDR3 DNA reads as TGTGCGAGAAAGAGCTCTGGGGCCAACGTCCTGACTTTC.